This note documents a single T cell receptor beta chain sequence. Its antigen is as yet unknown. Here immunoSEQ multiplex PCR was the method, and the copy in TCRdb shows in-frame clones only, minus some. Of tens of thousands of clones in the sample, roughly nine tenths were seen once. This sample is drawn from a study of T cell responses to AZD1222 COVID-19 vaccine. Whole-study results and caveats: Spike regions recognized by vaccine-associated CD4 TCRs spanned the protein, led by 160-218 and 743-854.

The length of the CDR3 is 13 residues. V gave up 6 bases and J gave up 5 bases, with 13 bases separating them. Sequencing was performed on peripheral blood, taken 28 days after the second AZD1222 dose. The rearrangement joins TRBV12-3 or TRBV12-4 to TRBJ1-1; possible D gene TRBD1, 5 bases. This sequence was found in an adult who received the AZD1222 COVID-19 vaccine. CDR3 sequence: CASSSGTGTEAFF. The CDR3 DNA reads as TGTGCCAGCAGCTCCGGGACGGGTACTGAAGCTTTCTTT.